Described below is a single T cell receptor beta chain sequence and its context. Its target is unknown. This sample was taken from a study of T cell repertoires in cytomegalovirus infection. Study summary: Shared public TCR beta signatures pointed to both CMV infection and a matching HLA type. Study-level findings and limits: Accumulated public TCR beta family frequency recognized individuals carrying CMV together with the relevant HLA. HLA-C-restricted, CMV-specific TCR beta clonotypes were dominant ex vivo.

One entry per CDR3 protein, called by TCRdb with MiXCR from the reads. The table records a few hundred thousand distinct CDR3 sequences, about 39% of them present only once. The V and J ends lost 5 bases and 2 bases respectively, with 10 bases between them. Germline CDR1 is SGHVS and CDR2 is FQNEAQ. The CDR3 runs to 14 residues. The sequencing here drew on cultured PBMCs, taken from culture after CMV antigen stimulation. The receptor was derived from a human donor in good health (CMV status not recorded). Some clones in this sample may be carry-over from other donors' samples. The chain couples TRBV7-8 to TRBJ2-4; unclear D gene. The CDR3 here is CASSPTETKNIQYF. The CDR3 DNA reads as TGTGCCAGCAGCCCAACAGAGACCAAAAACATTCAGTACTTC.